Sequencing of this TCR beta chain was carried out in a study of blood T cells in healthy people across ages. Study-wide points: Without sorted subsets, naive and antigen-experienced compartments could not be conclusively compared.

Trimming left V 1 base short and J 1 base short, with 5 bases between. From germline, CDR1 is GTSNPN and CDR2 SVGIG (reference sequence). The CDR3 covers 14 residues. Note on this clonotype: The antigen is not known.

The authors ran a second PCR of about 6 to 11 cycles using a sample-barcoded 5' primer and a J-beta primer mix. In TCRdb, the 5' RACE reads were re-called with MiXCR into one record per CDR3 protein. The sample has more than 1.4 million distinct CDR3 sequences, approximately 40% seen once; the top ten hold around 8%. The origin of this receptor is a young woman in good health. This chain links TRBV30 with TRBJ2-6, with D perhaps TRBD1 (5 bases). Sequenced input: blood. This CDR3 reads CAWSEGSGANVLTF. CDR3 nucleotides: TGTGCCTGGAGTGAGGGGTCTGGGGCCAACGTCCTGACTTTC.